This passage covers 6 T cell receptor beta chains from one sample sequenced in a study of blood T cell repertoires in COVID-19. Clones were sequenced by immunoSEQ multiplex PCR, and TCRdb holds only the in-frame ones, with some missing. The sample has 250,000 or so clones; around 83% are singletons. Sequencing input: PBMCs or T cells enriched from blood (not recorded which). Receptor source: a woman in her forties or fifties who had been exposed to COVID-19.

This chain connects TRBV12-3 or TRBV12-4 to TRBJ2-7; maybe TRBD1 (5 bases). V lost 3 bases to trimming and J lost 2 bases, with 8 bases between them. CDR3 length: 13 residues. The CDR3 spells CASSLGPPYEQYF. Written as DNA, the CDR3 is TGTGCCAGCAGTTTGGGGCCCCCCTACGAGCAGTACTTC.

J is TRBJ1-1 and V is TRBV9; 7 bases agree with TRBD1. CDR1 is SGDLS and CDR2 is YYNGEE in the germline V gene. The CDR3 covers 11 residues. J lost 7 bases, V lost 4 bases, and 1 base had no gene match. In DNA form, the CDR3 reads TGTGCCAGCAGCTCAGGGGGTGAAGCTTTCTTT. Protein: CASSSGGEAFF.

This clone has a handful of counts. The chain joins TRBV6-5 to TRBJ1-5; D unclear. Germline V gene lookup returns CDR1 MNHEY and CDR2 SVGAGI. V was clipped by 0 bases and J by 0 bases, with 6 bases between them. The CDR3 contains 15 residues. The chain's CDR3 is CASSYSENSNQPQHF. DNA of the CDR3: TGTGCCAGCAGTTACTCGGAGAATAGCAATCAGCCCCAGCATTTT.

V is TRBV15 and J is TRBJ1-1, with 8 bases fitting TRBD1. This CDR3 comprises 16 residues. Germline CDR1 LNHNV, CDR2 YYDKDF (reference sequence). The V and J ends lost 0 bases and 4 bases, in that order; junction bases with no gene match: 7. CDR3 protein: CATSRDVQGAGTEAFF. The DNA for the CDR3 is TGTGCCACCAGCAGAGATGTGCAGGGGGCTGGCACTGAAGCTTTCTTT.

This chain connects TRBV12-5 to TRBJ2-7, with 9 bases lining up with TRBD1. V lost 2 bases to trimming and J lost 0 bases; unmatched junction nucleotides: 8. Germline V gene lookup returns CDR1 LGHNT and CDR2 FRNRAP. The CDR3 sequence is 17 residues long. CDR3 amino acids: CASGLISGTGSSYEQYF. CDR3 sequence (DNA): TGTGCTAGTGGTTTGATCTCCGGGACAGGGAGCTCCTACGAGCAGTACTTC.

CDR3 DNA: TGTGCCAGCAGCGGCGACAGGGGCAAGGAAGCTTTCTTT. Residues: CASSGDRGKEAFF. V gene TRBV2 combines with J gene TRBJ1-1; 8 bases match TRBD1. The V gene end was trimmed by 6 bases and the J gene end by 8 bases; junction bases not matched to a gene: 8. The CDR3 is made up of 13 amino acids. In germline, CDR1 is SNHLY, CDR2 FYNNEI.